Following are 16 T cell receptor beta chains from one sample sequenced in a study of blood T cell repertoires in COVID-19. Libraries were prepared by immunoSEQ multiplex PCR; TCRdb keeps only in-frame clonotypes and omits some of them. In the table there are tens of thousands of clones, over 75% of which are singletons. Sequences were obtained from peripheral blood. The receptors shown here come from a human donor in a cohort sampled during active COVID-19.

V usage is TRBV13 and J usage is TRBJ2-7; 7 bases match TRBD2. Losses at the gene ends were 3 bases for V and 3 bases for J; bases not matched to a gene: 11. The CDR3 consists of 16 residues. Germline V lookup: CDR1 PRHDT, CDR2 FYEKMQ (reference sequence). CDR3 DNA: TGTGCCAGCAGCTTGGGGACCGGGACTACCGGCTACGAGCAGTACTTC. This gives the protein CASSLGTGTTGYEQYF. Complete variable domain (other parts from reference TRBV13 and TRBJ2-7): AAGVIQSPRHLIKEKRETATLKCYPIPRHDTVYWYQQGPGQDPQFLISFYEKMQSDKGSIPDRFSAQQFSDYHSELNMSSLELGDSALYFCASSLGTGTTGYEQYFGPGTRLTVT.

This clone was observed a handful of times. This chain connects TRBV10-3 to TRBJ1-1, with unresolved D. V was pared by 4 bases and J by 1 base, with 19 bases between. The CDR3 is 17 residues long. The germline gives CDR1 ENHRY, CDR2 SYGVKD. CDR3 DNA: TGTGCCATCAGTGCCCGATACACCTCGCTCACGAACACTGAAGCTTTCTTT. It translates to CAISARYTSLTNTEAFF.

This chain connects TRBV2 to TRBJ1-2; D unclear. Trimming removed 3 bases at V and 0 bases at J, with 14 bases between. The CDR3 is 16 amino acids. Germline V CDR1 and CDR2: SNHLY, FYNNEI. CDR3 in amino acids: CASSDWGANANYGYTF. CDR3 DNA sequence: TGTGCCAGCAGTGACTGGGGAGCCAATGCTAACTATGGCTACACCTTC.

The gene calls are TRBV5-1 and TRBJ2-7; 8 bases fit TRBD1. Per germline, CDR1 SGHRS and CDR2 YFSETQ. Losses at the gene ends were 4 bases for V and 1 base for J; bases not matched to a gene: 10. This CDR3 is built from 16 residues. CDR3 loop: CASSPRQGMRSYEQYF. CDR3 DNA sequence: TGCGCCAGCAGCCCTCGACAGGGGATGAGGTCCTACGAGCAGTACTTC.

The gene calls are TRBV30 and TRBJ2-7; D possibly corresponds to TRBD2 (6 bases). Germline V gene sequence: CDR1 GTSNPN, CDR2 SVGIG (reference sequence). Deletions cut 0 bases from V and 5 bases from J, with 11 bases between. CDR3 size: 13 residues. CDR3 nucleotides: TGTGCCTGGAGTGTGGGGGGAAGGGACGAGCAGTACTTC. Translation: CAWSVGGRDEQYF.

This clone was seen only a few times. The chain couples TRBV12-3 or TRBV12-4 to TRBJ1-1; D is ambiguous. V lost 7 bases to trimming and J lost 0 bases, with 9 bases between them. The CDR3 is made up of 13 amino acids. The CDR3: CASTYYLNTEAFF. CDR3 DNA sequence: TGTGCCAGCACTTACTATTTGAACACTGAAGCTTTCTTT.

This clone has only one observation. The gene calls are TRBV6-5 and TRBJ2-7; no reliable D call. In germline, CDR1 is MNHEY, CDR2 SVGAGI. The CDR3 has 14 residues. V was shortened by 8 bases and J by 0 bases, with 14 bases between the two germline ends. The CDR3 spells CASQTTPGSYEQYF. The CDR3 DNA reads as TGTGCCAGCCAGACGACCCCGGGCTCCTACGAGCAGTACTTC.

In nucleotides, the CDR3 is TGTGCCCCGAGGGAAGAGAACACTGAAGCTTTCTTT. This translates into CAPREENTEAFF. The chain combines TRBV27 with TRBJ1-1; D uncertain. V lost 11 bases to trimming and J lost 1 base, with 11 bases between them. The germline CDR1 and CDR2 sequences are MNHEY and SMNVEV (reference sequence). There are 12 residues in the CDR3.

This sequence joins TRBV6-2 or TRBV6-3 and TRBJ2-2; D is uncertain. The V gene's germline CDR1 is MNHEY and CDR2 SVGEGT. The V gene lost 0 bases and the J gene lost 0 bases, with 8 bases spanning the gap. The CDR3 consists of 16 residues. CDR3: CASSYSWRSNTGELFF. CDR3 in DNA: TGTGCCAGCAGTTACTCGTGGCGGTCGAACACCGGGGAGCTGTTTTTT.

Sample share makes this clone medium-sized. The J gene is TRBJ1-6, the V gene TRBV6-6; weak D call: TRBD1 (5 bases). This CDR3 is built from 14 residues. With 2 bases removed from V and 10 bases from J, the gap between germline ends came to 12 bases. CDR1 is MNHNY, CDR2 SVGAGI, per germline (reference sequence). The CDR3 DNA is TGTGCCAGCAGTTACGGGCAGGGATACTCACCCCTCCACTTT. Amino acids: CASSYGQGYSPLHF.

CDR3 coding DNA: TGTGCCAGCAGTTACTCCACCTCAGCGGGAGAAGAGACCCAGTACTTC. This sequence encodes CASSYSTSAGEETQYF. V is TRBV6-2 or TRBV6-3 and J is TRBJ2-5, with 8 bases identical to TRBD2. Germline CDR1 MNHEY, CDR2 SVGEGT. This CDR3 spans 16 amino acids. V was pared by 0 bases and J by 3 bases, with 6 bases of the junction left unmatched.

This chain uses TRBV19 with TRBJ2-5, with 13 bases fitting TRBD2. The V gene's germline CDR1 is LNHDA and CDR2 SQIVND (reference sequence). V lost 5 bases to trimming and J lost 5 bases; unmatched junction nucleotides: 8. The CDR3 has 16 residues. CDR3 residues: CASSPMGLAGSETQYF. In DNA form, the CDR3 reads TGTGCCAGTAGTCCGATGGGACTAGCGGGAAGTGAGACCCAGTACTTC.

J is TRBJ2-2 and V is TRBV6-5, with D possibly matching TRBD2 (6 bases). The CDR3 is 14 residues long. Germline CDR1 reads MNHEY; CDR2 reads SVGAGI. Trimming took 5 bases from V and 6 from J, leaving 13 bases between them. In nucleotides, the CDR3 is TGTGCCAGCAGTCCCCCGGGGGACGCCGGGGAGCTGTTTTTT. This encodes CASSPPGDAGELFF.

The chain employs TRBV29-1 and TRBJ1-1; D is undetermined. Germline CDR1 and CDR2: SQVTM and ANQGSEA. V lost 5 bases, J lost 4 bases, and 8 bases lay in between. The CDR3 is made up of 11 amino acids. CDR3 residues: CSVRLGTEAFF. DNA of the CDR3: TGCAGCGTTCGACTCGGCACTGAAGCTTTCTTT.

This clone was detected once. The rearrangement links TRBV2 to TRBJ2-1; the match to TRBD2 covers 7 bases. The length of the CDR3 is 13 residues. V trimming: 4 bases; J trimming: 6 bases; junction bases outside the gene matches: 3. The V gene's germline CDR1 is SNHLY and CDR2 FYNNEI. The CDR3 DNA reads as TGTGCCAGCAGTGGGGCTAGCGGCAATGAGCAGTTCTTC. The encoded protein is CASSGASGNEQFF.

This chain links TRBV19 with TRBJ2-7; 8 nucleotides line up with TRBD1. The CDR3 extends over 15 amino acids. CDR1 LNHDA and CDR2 SQIVND come from the germline V gene (reference sequence). V lost 3 bases and J lost 0; bases outside the gene matches: 4. The DNA of the CDR3 is TGTGCCAGTAGTATCGCCGGGACAGGCTCCTACGAGCAGTACTTC. It encodes CASSIAGTGSYEQYF.